This TCR beta chain was identified in a study of blood T cell repertoires in COVID-19. The germline CDR1 and CDR2 sequences are DFQATT and SNEGSKA (reference sequence). The V segment lost 3 bases and the J segment 5 bases; nucleotides outside the gene matches: 7. CDR3 size: 14 residues. The age range of participants was about 18 to 95 years, with residence in about two dozen US areas. Clones were read by immunoSEQ multiplex PCR, and TCRdb kept only the in-frame ones, dropping some. The profile covers some 240,000 clones, with approximately 79% appearing a single time and roughly 4% taken by the ten largest.

Material: PBMCs or T cells enriched from blood (not recorded which). This clonotype was sampled from a young man with acute COVID-19. V usage is TRBV20-1 and J usage is TRBJ2-5, with 9 positions matching TRBD1. The CDR3 sequence is CSASVQGAGETQYF. As DNA, the CDR3 is TGCAGTGCTAGTGTACAGGGGGCAGGGGAGACCCAGTACTTC.